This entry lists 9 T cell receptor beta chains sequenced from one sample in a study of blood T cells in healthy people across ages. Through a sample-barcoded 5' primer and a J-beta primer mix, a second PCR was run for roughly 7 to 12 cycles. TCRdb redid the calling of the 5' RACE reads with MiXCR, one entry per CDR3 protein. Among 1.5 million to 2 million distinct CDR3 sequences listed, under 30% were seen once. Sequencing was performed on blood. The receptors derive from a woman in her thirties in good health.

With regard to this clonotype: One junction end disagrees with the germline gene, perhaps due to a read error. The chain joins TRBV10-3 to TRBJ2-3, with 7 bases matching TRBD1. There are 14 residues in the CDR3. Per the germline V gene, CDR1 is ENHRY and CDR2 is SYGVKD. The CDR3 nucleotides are TGTGCTATCAGGGGGACCTCCCCCCCCTTAGCGCAGTATTTT. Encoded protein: CAIRGTSPPLAQYF.

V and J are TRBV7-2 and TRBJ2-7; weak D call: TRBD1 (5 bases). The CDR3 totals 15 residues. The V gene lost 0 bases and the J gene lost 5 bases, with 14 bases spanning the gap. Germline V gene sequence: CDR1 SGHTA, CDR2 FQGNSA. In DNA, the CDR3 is TGTGCCAGCAGCTTAGCGCTGCAGGGATCCCACGAGCAGTACTTC. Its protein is CASSLALQGSHEQYF.

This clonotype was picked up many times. The CDR3 sequence is CASSVAGQSPIQYF. For the CDR3, the DNA is TGTGCCAGCAGCGTGGCCGGACAGTCCCCCATTCAGTACTTC. The V gene is TRBV9, the J gene TRBJ2-4, with a tentative D call TRBD1 (6 bases). In germline, CDR1 is SGDLS, CDR2 YYNGEE. Trimming pared 2 bases from V and 9 bases from J, leaving 15 bases between. The CDR3 is 14 amino acids.

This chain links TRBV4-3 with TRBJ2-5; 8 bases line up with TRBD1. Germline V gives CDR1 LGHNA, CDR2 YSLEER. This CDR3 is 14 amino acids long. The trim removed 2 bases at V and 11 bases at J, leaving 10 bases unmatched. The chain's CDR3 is CASSQRQGWSEQYF. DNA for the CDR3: TGCGCCAGCAGCCAACGACAGGGGTGGAGTGAGCAGTACTTC.

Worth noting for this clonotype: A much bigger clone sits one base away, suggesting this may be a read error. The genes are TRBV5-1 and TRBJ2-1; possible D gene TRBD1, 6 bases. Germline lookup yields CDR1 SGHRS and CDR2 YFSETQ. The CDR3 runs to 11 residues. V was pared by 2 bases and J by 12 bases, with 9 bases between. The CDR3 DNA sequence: TGCGCCAGCAGCTTCGGGACATGGCAGTTCTTC. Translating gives CASSFGTWQFF.

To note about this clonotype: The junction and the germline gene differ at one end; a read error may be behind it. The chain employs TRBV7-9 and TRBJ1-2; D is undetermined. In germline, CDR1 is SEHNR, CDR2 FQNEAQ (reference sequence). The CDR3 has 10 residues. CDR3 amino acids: CATSIYGYTF. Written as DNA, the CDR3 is TGTGCCACCAGCATCTATGGCTACACCTTC.

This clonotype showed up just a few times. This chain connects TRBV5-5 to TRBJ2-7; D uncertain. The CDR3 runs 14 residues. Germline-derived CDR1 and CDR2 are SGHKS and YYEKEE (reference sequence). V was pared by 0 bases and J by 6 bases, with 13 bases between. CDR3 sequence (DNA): TGTGCCAGCAGCTTGGGCGGCATCACGATCGAGCAGTACTTC. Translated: CASSLGGITIEQYF.

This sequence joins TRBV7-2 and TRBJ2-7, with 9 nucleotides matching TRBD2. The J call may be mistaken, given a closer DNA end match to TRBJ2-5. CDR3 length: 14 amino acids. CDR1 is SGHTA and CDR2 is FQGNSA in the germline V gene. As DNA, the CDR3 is TGTGCCAGCAACGTAGCGGGAGTAATGAAGACCCAGTACTTC. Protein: CASNVAGVMKTQYF.

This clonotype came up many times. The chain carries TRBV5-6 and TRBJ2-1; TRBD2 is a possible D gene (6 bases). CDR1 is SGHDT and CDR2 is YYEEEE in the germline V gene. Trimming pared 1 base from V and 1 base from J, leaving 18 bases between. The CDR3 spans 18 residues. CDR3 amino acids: CASSLRWAGTSSYNEQFF. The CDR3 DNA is TGTGCCAGCAGCTTGAGGTGGGCCGGGACTTCATCCTACAATGAGCAGTTCTTC.